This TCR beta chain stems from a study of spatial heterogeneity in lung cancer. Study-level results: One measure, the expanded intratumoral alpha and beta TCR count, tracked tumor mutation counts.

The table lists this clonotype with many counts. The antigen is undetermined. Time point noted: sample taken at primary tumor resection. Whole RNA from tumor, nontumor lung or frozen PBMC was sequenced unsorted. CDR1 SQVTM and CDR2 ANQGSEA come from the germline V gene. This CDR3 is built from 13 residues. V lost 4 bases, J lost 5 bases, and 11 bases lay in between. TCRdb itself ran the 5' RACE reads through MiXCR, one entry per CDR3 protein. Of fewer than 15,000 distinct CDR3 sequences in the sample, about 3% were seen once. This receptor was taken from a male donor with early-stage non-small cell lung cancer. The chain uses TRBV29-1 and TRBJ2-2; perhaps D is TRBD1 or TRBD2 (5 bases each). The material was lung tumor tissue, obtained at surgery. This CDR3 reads CSVAGSWTGELFF. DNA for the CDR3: TGCAGCGTTGCAGGGAGTTGGACCGGGGAGCTGTTTTTT.